The source of this T cell receptor beta chain is a study of tissue T cells after allogeneic stem cell transplantation. The data were produced by immunoSEQ multiplex PCR, yet TCRdb's version contains in-frame clones alone and is incomplete. The sample holds thousands of clones, 35% to 50% seen once. The CDR3 consists of 13 residues. V shed 5 bases, J shed 6 bases, and the junction held 4 bases outside the gene matches. The germline CDR1 and CDR2 sequences are KGHPV and FQNQEV (reference sequence). As for this clone: Gene names are the mouse ones. The missing CDR3 end, 1 residue past where the read stops, is filled in from the germline J gene.

Time point: mouse harvest day 14 after allogeneic transplant. Each mouse received 10^7 T-cell-depleted marrow cells plus 10^6 splenic CD5+ T cells by tail vein. The chain has TRBV26 and TRBJ1-2; TRBD1 matches at 9 bases. The clonotype comes from a female BALB/c mouse given C57BL/6 T cells with graft-versus-host disease after an allogeneic hematopoietic cell transplant. Sequences were obtained from gut tissue. The part of the CDR3 DNA that was read is TGTGCCAGCAGTTTCAACAGGGGGCCCGACTACACC. Its translation: CASSFNRGPDYT. The whole CDR3 sequence reads CASSFNRGPDYTF.